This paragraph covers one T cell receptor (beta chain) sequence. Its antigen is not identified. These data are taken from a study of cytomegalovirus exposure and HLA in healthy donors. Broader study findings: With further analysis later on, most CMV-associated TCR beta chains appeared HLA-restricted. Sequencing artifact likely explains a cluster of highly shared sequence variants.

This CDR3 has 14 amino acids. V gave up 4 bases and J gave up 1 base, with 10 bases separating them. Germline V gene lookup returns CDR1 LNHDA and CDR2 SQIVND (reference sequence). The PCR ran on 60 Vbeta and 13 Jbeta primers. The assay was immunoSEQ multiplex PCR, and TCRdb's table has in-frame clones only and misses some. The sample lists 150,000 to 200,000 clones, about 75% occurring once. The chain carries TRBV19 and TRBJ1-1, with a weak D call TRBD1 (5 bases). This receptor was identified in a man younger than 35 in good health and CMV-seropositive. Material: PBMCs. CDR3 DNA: TGTGCCAGTAGTACCAGTCAGGGGAACACTGAAGCTTTCTTT. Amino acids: CASSTSQGNTEAFF.